Presented here are 12 T cell receptor beta chains from one specimen sequenced in a study of T cell changes during pregnancy in multiple sclerosis. Here immunoSEQ multiplex PCR was the method, and the copy in TCRdb shows in-frame clones only, minus some. Here the sample spans fewer than 85,000 clones, roughly 92% being singletons. The sample here was peripheral blood, taken in the first trimester of pregnancy. These receptors came from a female donor in good health, enrolled as a control in a pregnancy study.

The gene calls are TRBV11-2 and TRBJ2-7, with TRBD2 as a possible D gene (5 bases). The CDR3 spans 15 residues. Germline lookup yields CDR1 SGHAT and CDR2 FQNNGV. Trimming took 6 bases from V and 5 from J, leaving 20 bases between them. The CDR3 DNA is TGTGCCAGCAGAAAGGAGGCCCTAGCTGTGAACGAGCAGTACTTC. It specifies CASRKEALAVNEQYF.

The rearrangement joins TRBV20-1 to TRBJ1-1; D remains unclear. CDR3 length: 10 residues. Germline assignment: CDR1 DFQATT and CDR2 SNEGSKA (reference sequence). CDR3 sequence: CRAMNTEAFF. In DNA form, the CDR3 reads TGCAGGGCAATGAACACTGAAGCTTTCTTT.

The chain joins TRBV5-8 to TRBJ2-1; 8 bases align to TRBD2. Looked up from germline, CDR1 is SGHTS and CDR2 is YDEGEE. The CDR3 is made up of 15 amino acids. The trim removed 4 bases at V and 6 bases at J, leaving 9 bases unmatched. The CDR3, as DNA: TGTGCCAGCAGCCCGGGACTAGGATTCCCCAATGAGCAGTTCTTC. This gives the protein CASSPGLGFPNEQFF.

V gene TRBV29-1 combines with J gene TRBJ1-1; D is possibly TRBD1 (6 bases). The germline CDR1 and CDR2 sequences are SQVTM and ANQGSEA. The V and J ends lost 0 bases and 7 bases respectively, with 15 bases between them. This CDR3 is built from 14 residues. CDR3 region: CSVEDPVGGSEAFF. CDR3 coding DNA: TGCAGCGTTGAAGATCCCGTTGGGGGCAGTGAAGCTTTCTTT.

This clone was detected only once. This rearrangement joins TRBV6-6 to TRBJ1-2, with 8 bases lining up with TRBD1. The CDR3 runs to 12 residues. The germline CDR1 and CDR2 sequences are MNHNY and SVGAGI (reference sequence). J gave up 4 bases and V 5 bases, and 0 bases lay outside the gene matches. The CDR3, as DNA: TGTGCCAGCAGTACAGGGGGCTATGGCTACACCTTC. Translating gives CASSTGGYGYTF.

This chain joins TRBV28 and TRBJ1-3; the D gene is possibly TRBD1 (5 bases). The V and J ends lost 6 bases and 4 bases respectively, with 16 bases between them. Germline values: CDR1 MDHEN, CDR2 SYDVKM. The CDR3 is 15 amino acids. The CDR3 DNA reads as TGTGCCAGCAGCCAAACGTCGGGGGGAGGAAACACCATATATTTT. It translates to CASSQTSGGGNTIYF.

The chain recombines TRBV5-1 with TRBJ1-2; D uncertain. Germline V lookup: CDR1 SGHRS, CDR2 YFSETQ. The CDR3 sequence is 12 residues long. V was trimmed by 2 bases and J by 7 bases, leaving 9 bases between them. CDR3 sequence (DNA): TGCGCCAGCAGCTTTACCGGGAGTGGCTACACCTTC. It yields the protein CASSFTGSGYTF.

For the CDR3, the DNA is TGTGCCAGCAGTGAGAGGACTGAAGCTTTCTTT. Its protein product is CASSERTEAFF. This sequence joins TRBV2 and TRBJ1-1; D ambiguous. The CDR3 totals 11 residues. Per the germline V gene, CDR1 is SNHLY and CDR2 is FYNNEI. V lost 3 bases to trimming and J lost 5 bases, with 4 bases between them.

This clone was detected only once. The gene calls are TRBV25-1 and TRBJ2-7, with D perhaps TRBD2 (6 bases). The CDR3 has 13 residues. Trimming left V 4 bases short and J 2 bases short, with 9 bases between. Germline V gene data show CDR1 as MGHDK and CDR2 as SYGVNS. Here the CDR3 reads CASSARDPYEQYF. DNA of the CDR3: TGTGCCAGCAGTGCGCGGGATCCCTACGAGCAGTACTTC.

V gene TRBV30 combines with J gene TRBJ1-2; tentatively, D is TRBD1 (5 bases). The V end was cut by 7 bases, the J end by 0 bases, with 12 bases between. The CDR3 extends over 13 amino acids. CDR1 GTSNPN and CDR2 SVGIG come from the germline V gene (reference sequence). CDR3 in DNA: TGTGCCTACGACAGCGAAACTAACTATGGCTACACCTTC. This translates into CAYDSETNYGYTF.

This chain uses TRBV2 with TRBJ1-3; D remains unclear. Trimming left V 1 base short and J 0 bases short, with 7 bases between. Germline-derived CDR1 and CDR2 are SNHLY and FYNNEI. The CDR3 totals 15 residues. CDR3 amino acids: CASSEGGASGNTIYF. CDR3 bases: TGTGCCAGCAGTGAAGGGGGAGCCTCTGGAAACACCATATATTTT.

V is TRBV7-8 and J is TRBJ1-1, with 10 bases identical to TRBD1. The J segment lost 4 bases and the V segment lost 5 bases, leaving 1 base of the junction unmatched. The germline gives CDR1 SGHVS, CDR2 FQNEAQ. CDR3 length: 13 residues. The DNA for the CDR3 is TGTGCCAGCAGCCGGACAGGGGGCACTGAAGCTTTCTTT. Residues: CASSRTGGTEAFF.